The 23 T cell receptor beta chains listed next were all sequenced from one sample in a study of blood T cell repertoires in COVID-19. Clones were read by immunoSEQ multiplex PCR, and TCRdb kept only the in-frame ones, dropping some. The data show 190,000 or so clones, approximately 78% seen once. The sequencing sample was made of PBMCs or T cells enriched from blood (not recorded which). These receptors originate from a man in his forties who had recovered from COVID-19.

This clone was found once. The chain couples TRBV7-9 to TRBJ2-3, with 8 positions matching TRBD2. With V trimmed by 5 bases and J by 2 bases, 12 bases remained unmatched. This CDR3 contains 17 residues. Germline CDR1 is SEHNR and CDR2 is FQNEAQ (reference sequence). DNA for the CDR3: TGTGCCAGCAGCCCAAACCGGGGACTAGGTGTCACAGATACGCAGTATTTT. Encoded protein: CASSPNRGLGVTDTQYF.

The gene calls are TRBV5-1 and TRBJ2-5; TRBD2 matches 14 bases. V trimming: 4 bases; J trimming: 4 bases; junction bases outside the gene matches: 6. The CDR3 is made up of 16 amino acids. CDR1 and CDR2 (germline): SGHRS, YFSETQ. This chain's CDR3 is CASSPTSGRAPETQYF. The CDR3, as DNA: TGCGCCAGCAGCCCGACTAGCGGGAGGGCCCCAGAGACCCAGTACTTC.

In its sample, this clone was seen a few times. The CDR3 DNA follows: TGTGCCAGCAGCCAAGATCGCACAGGGGGCAATTCACCCCTCCACTTT. Its translation: CASSQDRTGGNSPLHF. V is TRBV3-1 (or the pseudogene TRBV3-2) and J is TRBJ1-6; 9 nucleotides align to TRBD1. The J segment lost 7 bases and the V segment lost 0 bases, leaving 4 bases of the junction unmatched. CDR1 is LGHDT and CDR2 is YNNKEL in the germline V gene (reference sequence). The CDR3 runs 16 residues.

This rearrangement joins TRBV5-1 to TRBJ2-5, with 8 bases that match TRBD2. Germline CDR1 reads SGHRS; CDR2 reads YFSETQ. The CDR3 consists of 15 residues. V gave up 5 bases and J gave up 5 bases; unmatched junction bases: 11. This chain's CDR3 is CASRGTLSGGETQYF. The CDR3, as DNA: TGCGCCAGCAGAGGCACCCTATCGGGGGGGGAGACCCAGTACTTC. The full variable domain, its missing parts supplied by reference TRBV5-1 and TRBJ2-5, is KAGVTQTPRYLIKTRGQQVTLSCSPISGHRSVSWYQQTPGQGLQFLFEYFSETQRNKGNFPGRFSGRQFSNSRSEMNVSTLELGDSALYLCASRGTLSGGETQYFGPGTRLLVL.

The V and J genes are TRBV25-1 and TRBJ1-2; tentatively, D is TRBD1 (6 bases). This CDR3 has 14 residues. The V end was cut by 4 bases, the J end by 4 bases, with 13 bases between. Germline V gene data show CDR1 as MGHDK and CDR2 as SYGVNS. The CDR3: CASSGDGQSYGYTF. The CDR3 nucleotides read TGTGCCAGCAGTGGGGATGGACAGAGCTATGGCTACACCTTC.

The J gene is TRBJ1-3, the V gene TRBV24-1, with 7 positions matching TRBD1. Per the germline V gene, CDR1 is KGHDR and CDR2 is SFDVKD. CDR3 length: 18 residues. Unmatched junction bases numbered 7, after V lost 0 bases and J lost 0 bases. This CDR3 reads CATSDLLGAGGSGNTIYF. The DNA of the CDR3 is TGTGCCACCAGTGATTTGCTAGGGGCAGGGGGCTCTGGAAACACCATATATTTT.

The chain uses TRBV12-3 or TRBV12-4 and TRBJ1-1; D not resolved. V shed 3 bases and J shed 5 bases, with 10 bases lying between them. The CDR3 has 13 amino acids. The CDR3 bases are TGTGCCAGCAGTTTGGAGACGGAGACTGAAGCTTTCTTT. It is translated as CASSLETETEAFF.

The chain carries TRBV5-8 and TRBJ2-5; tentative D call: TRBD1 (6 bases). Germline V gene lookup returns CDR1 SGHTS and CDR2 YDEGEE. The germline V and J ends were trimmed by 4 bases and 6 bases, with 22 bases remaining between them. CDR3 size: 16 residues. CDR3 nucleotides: TGTGCCAGCAGCGGGGAGTTGGGGGCCCAGGAGAAGACCCAGTACTTC. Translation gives CASSGELGAQEKTQYF. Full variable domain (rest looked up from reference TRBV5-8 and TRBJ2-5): EAGVTQSPTHLIKTRGQQATLRCSPISGHTSVYWYQQALGLGLQFLLWYDEGEERNRGNFPPRFSGRQFPNYSSELNVNALELEDSALYLCASSGELGAQEKTQYFGPGTRLLVL.

The CDR3 region has the DNA TGTGCCAGTAGTATAGGGGGACAGGTAACCGGGGAGCTGTTTTTT. Its protein product is CASSIGGQVTGELFF. The chain carries TRBV19 and TRBJ2-2; 8 bases are a match to TRBD1. V lost 1 base and J lost 5; bases outside the gene matches: 3. Germline CDR1 and CDR2: LNHDA and SQIVND (reference sequence). This CDR3 contains 15 residues.

The chain's CDR3 is CASSLDRQGGQPQHF. In nucleotides, the CDR3 is TGTGCCAGCAGCTTAGATCGACAGGGCGGTCAGCCCCAGCATTTT. The V gene is TRBV7-8, the J gene TRBJ1-5; 7 bases fit TRBD1. V trimming: 1 base; J trimming: 6 bases; junction bases outside the gene matches: 6. Germline CDR1 and CDR2: SGHVS and FQNEAQ. This CDR3 has 15 amino acids.

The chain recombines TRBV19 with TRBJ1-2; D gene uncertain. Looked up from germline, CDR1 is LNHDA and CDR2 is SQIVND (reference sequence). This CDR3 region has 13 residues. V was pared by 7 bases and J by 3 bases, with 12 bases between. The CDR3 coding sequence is TGTGCCAGTATGGAGGGCACCTACTATGGCTACACCTTC. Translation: CASMEGTYYGYTF.

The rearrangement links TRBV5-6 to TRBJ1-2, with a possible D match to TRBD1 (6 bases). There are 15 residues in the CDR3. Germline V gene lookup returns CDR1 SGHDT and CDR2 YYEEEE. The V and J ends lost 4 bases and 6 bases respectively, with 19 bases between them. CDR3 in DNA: TGTGCCAGCAGCCGAGACTGGGGGGGCCGAAATGGCTACACCTTC. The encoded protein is CASSRDWGGRNGYTF. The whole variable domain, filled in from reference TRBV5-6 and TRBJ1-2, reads DAGVTQSPTHLIKTRGQQVTLRCSPKSGHDTVSWYQQALGQGPQFIFQYYEEEERQRGNFPDRFSGHQFPNYSSELNVNALLLGDSALYLCASSRDWGGRNGYTFGSGTRLTVV.

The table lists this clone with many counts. Here the CDR3 reads CATSDPGQQGYTF. CDR3 nucleotides: TGTGCCACCAGTGACCCGGGACAGCAAGGCTACACCTTC. This chain connects TRBV24-1 to TRBJ1-2; the match to TRBD1 covers 7 bases. CDR1 and CDR2 (germline): KGHDR, SFDVKD. The CDR3 sequence is 13 residues long. Trimming removed 4 bases from V and 8 bases from J; junction bases left unmatched: 6.

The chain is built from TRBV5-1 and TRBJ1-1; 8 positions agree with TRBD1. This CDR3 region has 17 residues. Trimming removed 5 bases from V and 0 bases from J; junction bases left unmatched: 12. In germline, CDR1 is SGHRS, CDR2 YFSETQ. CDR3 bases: TGCGCCAGCAGTTTAAACAGGGGGGGTTCCATGAACACTGAAGCTTTCTTT. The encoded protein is CASSLNRGGSMNTEAFF.

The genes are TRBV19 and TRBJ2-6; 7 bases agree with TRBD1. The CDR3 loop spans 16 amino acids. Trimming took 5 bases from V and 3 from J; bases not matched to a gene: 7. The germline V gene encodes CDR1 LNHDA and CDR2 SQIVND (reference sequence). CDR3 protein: CASSVDRWGGANVLTF. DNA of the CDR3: TGTGCCAGTAGTGTGGACAGGTGGGGTGGGGCCAACGTCCTGACTTTC.

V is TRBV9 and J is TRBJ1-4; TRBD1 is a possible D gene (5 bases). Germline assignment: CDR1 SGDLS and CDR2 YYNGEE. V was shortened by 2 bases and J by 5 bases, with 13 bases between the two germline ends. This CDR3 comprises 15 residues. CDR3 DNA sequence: TGTGCCAGCAGCGTTCGTGAAGGGGTGAATGAAAAACTGTTTTTT. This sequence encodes CASSVREGVNEKLFF. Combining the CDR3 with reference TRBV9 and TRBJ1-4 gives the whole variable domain DSGVTQTPKHLITATGQRVTLRCSPRSGDLSVYWYQQSLDQGLQFLIQYYNGEERAKGNILERFSAQQFPDLHSELNLSSLELGDSALYFCASSVREGVNEKLFFGSGTQLSVL.

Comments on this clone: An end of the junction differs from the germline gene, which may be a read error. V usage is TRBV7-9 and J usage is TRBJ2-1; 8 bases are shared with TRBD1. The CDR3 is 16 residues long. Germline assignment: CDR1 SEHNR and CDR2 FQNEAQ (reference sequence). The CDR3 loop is CASSLLDGQGGVVRLF. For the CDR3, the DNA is TGTGCCAGCAGCTTATTGGACGGACAGGGAGGCGTGGTTCGCCTCTTC.

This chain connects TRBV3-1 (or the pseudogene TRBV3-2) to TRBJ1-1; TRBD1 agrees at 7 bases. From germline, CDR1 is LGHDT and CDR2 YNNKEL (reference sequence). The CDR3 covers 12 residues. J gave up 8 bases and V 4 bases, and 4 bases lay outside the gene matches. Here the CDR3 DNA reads TGTGCCAGCAGCCCTACGACAGGGGAAGCTTTCTTT. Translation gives CASSPTTGEAFF.

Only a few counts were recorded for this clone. The CDR3 sequence: CASSLGDRGHINEKLFF. In DNA, the CDR3 is TGTGCCAGCAGCTTAGGGGACAGGGGGCATATTAATGAAAAACTGTTTTTT. This rearrangement joins TRBV7-9 to TRBJ1-4, with TRBD1 matching 12 bases. J lost 4 bases, V lost 1 base, and 4 bases had no gene match. This CDR3 is 17 amino acids long. CDR1 and CDR2 (germline): SEHNR, FQNEAQ (reference sequence). Combining the CDR3 with reference TRBV7-9 and TRBJ1-4 gives the whole variable domain DTGVSQNPRHKITKRGQNVTFRCDPISEHNRLYWYRQTLGQGPEFLTYFQNEAQLEKSRLLSDRFSAERPKGSFSTLEIQRTEQGDSAMYLCASSLGDRGHINEKLFFGSGTQLSVL.

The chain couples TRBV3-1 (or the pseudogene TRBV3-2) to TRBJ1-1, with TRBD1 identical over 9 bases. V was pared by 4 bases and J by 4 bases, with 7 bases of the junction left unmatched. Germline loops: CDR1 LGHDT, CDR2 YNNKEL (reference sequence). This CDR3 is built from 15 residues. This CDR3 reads CASSPRGQGSTEAFF. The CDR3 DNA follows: TGTGCCAGCAGCCCCCGGGGACAGGGAAGCACTGAAGCTTTCTTT.

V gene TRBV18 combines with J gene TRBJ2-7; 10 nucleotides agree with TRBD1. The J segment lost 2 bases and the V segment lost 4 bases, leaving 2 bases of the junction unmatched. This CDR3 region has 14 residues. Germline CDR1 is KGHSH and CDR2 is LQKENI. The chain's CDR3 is CASSRTGGPYEQYF. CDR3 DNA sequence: TGTGCCAGCTCACGGACAGGGGGACCCTACGAGCAGTACTTC.

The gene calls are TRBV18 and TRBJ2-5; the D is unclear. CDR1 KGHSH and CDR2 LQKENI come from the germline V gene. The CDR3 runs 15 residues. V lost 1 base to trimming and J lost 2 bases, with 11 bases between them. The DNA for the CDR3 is TGTGCCAGCTCACCACGAAGCAGGCAGCAAGAGACCCAGTACTTC. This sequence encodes CASSPRSRQQETQYF.

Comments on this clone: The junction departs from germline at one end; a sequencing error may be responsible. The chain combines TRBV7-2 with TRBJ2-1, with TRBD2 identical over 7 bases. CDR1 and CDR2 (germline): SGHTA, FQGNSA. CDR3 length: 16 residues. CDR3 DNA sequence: TGTGCCAGCAGCTTATGGGTAGCGGGTCCCTATAATGAGCAGTTCTTC. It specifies CASSLWVAGPYNEQFF. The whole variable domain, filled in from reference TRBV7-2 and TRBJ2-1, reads GAGVSQSPSNKVTEKGKDVELRCDPISGHTALYWYRQSLGQGLEFLIYFQGNSAPDKSGLPSDRFSAERTGGSVSTLTIQRTQQEDSAVYLCASSLWVAGPYNEQFFGPGTRLTVL.